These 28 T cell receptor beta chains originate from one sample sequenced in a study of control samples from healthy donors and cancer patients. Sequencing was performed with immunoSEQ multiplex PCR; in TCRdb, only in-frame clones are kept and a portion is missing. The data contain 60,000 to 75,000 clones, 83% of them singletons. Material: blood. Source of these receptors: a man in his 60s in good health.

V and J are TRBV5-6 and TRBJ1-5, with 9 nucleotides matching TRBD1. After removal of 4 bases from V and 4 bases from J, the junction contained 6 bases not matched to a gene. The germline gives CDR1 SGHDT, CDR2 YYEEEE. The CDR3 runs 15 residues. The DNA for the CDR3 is TGTGCCAGCAGCCATAACAGGGGGCCGAATCAGCCCCAGCATTTT. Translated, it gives CASSHNRGPNQPQHF.

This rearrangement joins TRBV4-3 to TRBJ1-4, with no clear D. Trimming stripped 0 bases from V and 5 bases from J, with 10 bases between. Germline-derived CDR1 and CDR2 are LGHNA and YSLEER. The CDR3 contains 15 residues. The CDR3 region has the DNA TGCGCCAGCAGCCAAGAGGGCGGATCAAATGAAAAACTGTTTTTT. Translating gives CASSQEGGSNEKLFF.

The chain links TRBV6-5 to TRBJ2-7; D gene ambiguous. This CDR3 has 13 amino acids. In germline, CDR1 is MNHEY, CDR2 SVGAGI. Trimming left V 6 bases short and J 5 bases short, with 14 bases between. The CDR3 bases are TGTGCCAGCAGCCAACCCCCCAGAAACGAGCAGTACTTC. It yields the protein CASSQPPRNEQYF.

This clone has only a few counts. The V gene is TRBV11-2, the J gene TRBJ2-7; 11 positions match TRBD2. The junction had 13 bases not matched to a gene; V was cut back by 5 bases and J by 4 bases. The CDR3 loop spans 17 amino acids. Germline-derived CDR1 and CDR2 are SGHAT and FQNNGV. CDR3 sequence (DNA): TGTGCCAGCAGCCGTCTTACTAGCGGGAGTATCCGTTACGAGCAGTACTTC. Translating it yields CASSRLTSGSIRYEQYF.

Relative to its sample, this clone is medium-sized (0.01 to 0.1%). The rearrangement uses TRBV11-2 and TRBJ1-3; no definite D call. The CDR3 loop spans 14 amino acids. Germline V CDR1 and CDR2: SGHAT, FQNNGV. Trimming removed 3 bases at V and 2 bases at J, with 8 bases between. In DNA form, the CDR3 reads TGTGCCAGCAGCTTGGCGACCCCTGGAAACACCATATATTTT. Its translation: CASSLATPGNTIYF.

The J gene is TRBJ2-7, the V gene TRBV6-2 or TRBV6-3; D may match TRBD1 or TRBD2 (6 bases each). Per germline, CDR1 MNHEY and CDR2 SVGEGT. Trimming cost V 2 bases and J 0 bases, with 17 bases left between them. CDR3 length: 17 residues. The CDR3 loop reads CASSYRLGAGLSYEQYF. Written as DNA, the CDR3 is TGTGCCAGCAGTTACCGTCTGGGGGCGGGACTCTCCTACGAGCAGTACTTC.

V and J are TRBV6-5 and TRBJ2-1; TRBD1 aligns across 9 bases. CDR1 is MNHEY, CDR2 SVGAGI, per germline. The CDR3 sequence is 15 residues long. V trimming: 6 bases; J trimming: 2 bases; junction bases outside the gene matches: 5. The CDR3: CASSSTGGPYNEQFF. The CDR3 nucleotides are TGTGCCAGCAGCTCCACAGGGGGCCCCTACAATGAGCAGTTCTTC.

The CDR3 DNA reads as TGTGCCACCAGCAGAGATGTAACACAGGGAAGGGAGCAGTACTTC. This translates into CATSRDVTQGREQYF. The chain has TRBV15 and TRBJ2-7; maybe TRBD1 (6 bases). Trimming cost V 0 bases and J 7 bases, with 16 bases left between them. Germline-derived CDR1 and CDR2 are LNHNV and YYDKDF (reference sequence). This CDR3 has 15 amino acids.

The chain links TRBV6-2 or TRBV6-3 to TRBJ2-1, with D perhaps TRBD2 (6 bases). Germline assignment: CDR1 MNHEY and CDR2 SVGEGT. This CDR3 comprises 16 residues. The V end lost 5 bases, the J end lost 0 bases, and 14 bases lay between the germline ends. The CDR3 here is CASSPRVAVSYNEQFF. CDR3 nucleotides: TGTGCCAGCAGTCCCAGGGTAGCGGTCTCCTACAATGAGCAGTTCTTC.

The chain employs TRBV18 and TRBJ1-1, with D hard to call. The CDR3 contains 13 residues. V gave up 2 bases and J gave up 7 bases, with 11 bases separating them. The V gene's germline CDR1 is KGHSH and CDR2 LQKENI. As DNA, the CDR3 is TGTGCCAGCTCACCAAACGAGTGGGGTGAAGCTTTCTTT. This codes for CASSPNEWGEAFF.

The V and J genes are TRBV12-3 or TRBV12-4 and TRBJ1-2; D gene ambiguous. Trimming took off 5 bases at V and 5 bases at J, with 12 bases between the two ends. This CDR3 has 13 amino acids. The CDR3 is CASSTTAVYGYTF. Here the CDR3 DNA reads TGTGCCAGCAGTACAACAGCAGTATATGGCTACACCTTC.

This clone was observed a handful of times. The CDR3 sequence is CASSQHRGSESNEQFF. The CDR3 nucleotides read TGCGCCAGCAGCCAGCACAGGGGATCGGAATCCAATGAGCAGTTCTTC. The rearrangement uses TRBV4-3 and TRBJ2-1; 7 bases fit TRBD1. V dropped 3 bases and J dropped 6; count of bases not matched to a gene: 11. CDR1 and CDR2 from the germline V gene are LGHNA and YSLEER. This CDR3 is built from 16 residues.

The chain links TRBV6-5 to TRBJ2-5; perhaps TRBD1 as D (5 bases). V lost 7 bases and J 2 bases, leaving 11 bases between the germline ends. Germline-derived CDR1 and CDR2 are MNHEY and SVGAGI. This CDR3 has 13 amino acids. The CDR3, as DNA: TGTGCCAGCACCAGTACAGGTCAAGAGACCCAGTACTTC. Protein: CASTSTGQETQYF.

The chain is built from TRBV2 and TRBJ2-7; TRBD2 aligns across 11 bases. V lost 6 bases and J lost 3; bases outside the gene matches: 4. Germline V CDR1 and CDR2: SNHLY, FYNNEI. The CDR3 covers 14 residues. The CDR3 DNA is TGTGCCAGCAGAATAGCGGGAGGGAGCTACGAGCAGTACTTC. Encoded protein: CASRIAGGSYEQYF.

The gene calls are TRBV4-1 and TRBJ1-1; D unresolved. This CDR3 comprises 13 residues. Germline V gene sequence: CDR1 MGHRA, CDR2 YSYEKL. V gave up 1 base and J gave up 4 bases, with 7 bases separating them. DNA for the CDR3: TGCGCCAGCAGCCAAGGAGACATCACTGAAGCTTTCTTT. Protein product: CASSQGDITEAFF.

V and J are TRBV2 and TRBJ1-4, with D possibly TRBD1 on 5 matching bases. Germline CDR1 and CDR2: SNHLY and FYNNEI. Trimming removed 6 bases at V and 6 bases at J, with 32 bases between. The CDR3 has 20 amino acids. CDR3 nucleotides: TGTGCCAGCAGCCAAATCCCAGGGTTTCATCACTTGGGAGGGGATGAAAAACTGTTTTTT. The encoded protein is CASSQIPGFHHLGGDEKLFF.

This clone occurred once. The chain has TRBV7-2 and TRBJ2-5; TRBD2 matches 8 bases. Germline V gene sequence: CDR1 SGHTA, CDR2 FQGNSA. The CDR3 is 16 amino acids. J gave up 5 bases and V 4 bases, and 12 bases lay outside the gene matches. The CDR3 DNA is TGTGCCAGCAGCTCGACTAGCGCCCGCCTGGGGGAGACCCAGTACTTC. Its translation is CASSSTSARLGETQYF.

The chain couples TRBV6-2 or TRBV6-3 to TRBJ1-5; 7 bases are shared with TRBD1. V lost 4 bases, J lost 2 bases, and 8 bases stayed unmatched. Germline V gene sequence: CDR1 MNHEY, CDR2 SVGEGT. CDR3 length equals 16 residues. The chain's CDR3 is CASSFQSQGRNQPQHF. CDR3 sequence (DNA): TGTGCCAGCAGTTTCCAATCACAGGGGCGCAATCAGCCCCAGCATTTT.

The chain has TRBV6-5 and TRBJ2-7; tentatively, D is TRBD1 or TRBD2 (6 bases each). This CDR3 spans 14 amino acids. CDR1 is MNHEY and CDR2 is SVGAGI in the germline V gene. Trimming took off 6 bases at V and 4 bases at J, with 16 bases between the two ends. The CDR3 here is CASRQGLRGYEQYF. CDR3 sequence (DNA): TGTGCCAGCAGACAGGGACTTCGGGGATACGAGCAGTACTTC.

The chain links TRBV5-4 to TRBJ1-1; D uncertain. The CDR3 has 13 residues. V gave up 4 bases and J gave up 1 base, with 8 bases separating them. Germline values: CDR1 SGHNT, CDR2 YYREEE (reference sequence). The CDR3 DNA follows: TGTGCCAGCAGCGAGTCCCCGAACACTGAAGCTTTCTTT. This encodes CASSESPNTEAFF.

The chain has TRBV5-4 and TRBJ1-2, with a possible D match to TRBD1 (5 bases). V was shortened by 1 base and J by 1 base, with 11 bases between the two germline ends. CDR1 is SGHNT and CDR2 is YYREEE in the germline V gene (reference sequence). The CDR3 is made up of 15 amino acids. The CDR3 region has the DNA TGTGCCAGCAGCTTGAGGGGCCTTAATAACTATGGCTACACCTTC. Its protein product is CASSLRGLNNYGYTF.

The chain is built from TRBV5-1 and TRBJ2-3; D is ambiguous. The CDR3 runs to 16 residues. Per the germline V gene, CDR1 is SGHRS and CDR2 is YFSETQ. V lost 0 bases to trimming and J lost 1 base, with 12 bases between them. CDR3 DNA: TGCGCCAGCAGCTTGGGAGGTACTCATGGCACAGATACGCAGTATTTT. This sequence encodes CASSLGGTHGTDTQYF. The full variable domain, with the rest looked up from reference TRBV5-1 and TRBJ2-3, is KAGVTQTPRYLIKTRGQQVTLSCSPISGHRSVSWYQQTPGQGLQFLFEYFSETQRNKGNFPGRFSGRQFSNSRSEMNVSTLELGDSALYLCASSLGGTHGTDTQYFGPGTRLTVL.

The CDR3 loop is CASSPPDRERETQYF. In nucleotides, the CDR3 is TGTGCCAGCAGCCCTCCGGACAGGGAGCGGGAGACCCAGTACTTC. The chain recombines TRBV11-2 with TRBJ2-5; 8 positions match TRBD1. V was clipped by 5 bases and J by 5 bases; unmatched bases: 10. Germline V gene sequence: CDR1 SGHAT, CDR2 FQNNGV. The CDR3 totals 15 residues.

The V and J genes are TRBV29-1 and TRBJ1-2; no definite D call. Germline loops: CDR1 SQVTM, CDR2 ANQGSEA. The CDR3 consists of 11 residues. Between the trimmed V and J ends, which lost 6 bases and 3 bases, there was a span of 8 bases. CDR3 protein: CSVENYYGYTF. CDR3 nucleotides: TGCAGCGTAGAGAATTACTATGGCTACACCTTC.

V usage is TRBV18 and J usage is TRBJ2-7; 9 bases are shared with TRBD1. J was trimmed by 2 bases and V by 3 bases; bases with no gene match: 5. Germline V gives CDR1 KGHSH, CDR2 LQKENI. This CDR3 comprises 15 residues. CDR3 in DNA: TGTGCCAGCTCACCCGGGACAGGGAATACCTACGAGCAGTACTTC. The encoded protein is CASSPGTGNTYEQYF.

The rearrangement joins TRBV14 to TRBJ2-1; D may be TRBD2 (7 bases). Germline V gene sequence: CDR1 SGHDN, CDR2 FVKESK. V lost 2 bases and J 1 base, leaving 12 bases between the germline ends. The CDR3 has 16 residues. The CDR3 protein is CASSQSGGNSYNEQFF. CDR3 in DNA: TGTGCCAGCAGCCAATCGGGGGGCAATTCCTACAATGAGCAGTTCTTC.

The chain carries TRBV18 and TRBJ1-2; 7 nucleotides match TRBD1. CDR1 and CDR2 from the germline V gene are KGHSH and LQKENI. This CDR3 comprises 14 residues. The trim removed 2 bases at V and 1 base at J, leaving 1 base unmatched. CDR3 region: CASSPYRGNYGYTF. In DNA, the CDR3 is TGTGCCAGCTCACCATACAGGGGTAACTATGGCTACACCTTC.

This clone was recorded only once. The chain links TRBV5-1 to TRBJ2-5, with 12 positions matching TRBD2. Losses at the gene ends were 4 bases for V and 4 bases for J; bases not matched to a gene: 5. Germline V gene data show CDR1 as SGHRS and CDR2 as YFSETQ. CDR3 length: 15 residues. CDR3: CASSPSGRAPETQYF. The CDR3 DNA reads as TGCGCCAGCAGCCCTAGCGGGAGGGCCCCAGAGACCCAGTACTTC.